Each of the 25 T cell receptor beta chains below was sequenced from the same sample in a study of cytomegalovirus exposure and HLA in healthy donors. Primers included in the PCR were 60 Vbeta and 13 Jbeta primers. The repertoire was sequenced with immunoSEQ multiplex PCR; TCRdb's copy has only in-frame clones and lacks some. Here the sample spans some 160,000 clones, 70% to 80% being singletons. The sample was PBMCs. All receptors derive from a man between 60 and 75 years old in good health and CMV-seronegative.

The chain combines TRBV6-6 with TRBJ2-5; D is undetermined. The CDR3 contains 14 residues. Germline V lookup: CDR1 MNHNY, CDR2 SVGAGI (reference sequence). Trimming shortened V by 2 bases and J by 1 base, and 8 bases separated the two germline ends. The CDR3 sequence is CASSYIRSQETQYF. The CDR3 DNA reads as TGTGCCAGCAGTTACATTCGGAGCCAAGAGACCCAGTACTTC.

J is TRBJ1-1 and V is TRBV6-5; D gene unclear. From germline, CDR1 is MNHEY and CDR2 SVGAGI. V was shortened by 10 bases and J by 4 bases, with 13 bases between the two germline ends. The length of the CDR3 is 12 residues. The CDR3 nucleotides read TGTGCCACCGGAGAGGGTAGCACTGAAGCTTTCTTT. This gives the protein CATGEGSTEAFF.

The rearrangement links TRBV5-1 to TRBJ2-1; TRBD2 matches at 13 bases. CDR1 SGHRS and CDR2 YFSETQ come from the germline V gene. This CDR3 has 15 amino acids. V gave up 4 bases and J gave up 7 bases; unmatched junction bases: 5. CDR3 sequence: CASSTSGGAENEQFF. DNA for the CDR3: TGCGCCAGCAGCACTAGCGGGGGGGCCGAGAATGAGCAGTTCTTC.

The J gene is TRBJ2-5, the V gene TRBV9; 10 bases align to TRBD1. CDR1 and CDR2 from the germline V gene are SGDLS and YYNGEE. This CDR3 region has 17 residues. V lost 4 bases, J lost 3 bases, and 12 bases stayed unmatched. CDR3 nucleotide sequence: TGTGCCAGCAGCCCAGAACTAGGGGACAGGGGAAAAGAGACCCAGTACTTC. Translation: CASSPELGDRGKETQYF.

The chain uses TRBV19 and TRBJ1-3, with TRBD1 identical over 7 bases. CDR1 and CDR2 (germline): LNHDA, SQIVND (reference sequence). Losses at the gene ends were 1 base for V and 3 bases for J; bases not matched to a gene: 3. This CDR3 comprises 15 residues. The CDR3 reads CASSIVAGGGNTIYF. CDR3 in DNA: TGTGCCAGTAGTATAGTGGCAGGGGGTGGAAACACCATATATTTT.

V usage is TRBV27 and J usage is TRBJ2-1; 10 bases match TRBD2. The V gene's germline CDR1 is MNHEY and CDR2 SMNVEV (reference sequence). V lost 6 bases, J lost 7 bases, and 9 bases stayed unmatched. This CDR3 comprises 15 residues. This CDR3 is CASSRPLAGVNEQFF. In nucleotides, the CDR3 is TGTGCCAGCAGCCGGCCGCTAGCGGGAGTGAATGAGCAGTTCTTC.

The V and J genes are TRBV7-2 and TRBJ1-5; unclear D gene. Germline V lookup: CDR1 SGHTA, CDR2 FQGNSA. The length of the CDR3 is 13 residues. V lost 4 bases to trimming and J lost 4 bases, with 8 bases between them. The CDR3 sequence: CASSSFVNQPQHF. The DNA for the CDR3 is TGTGCCAGCAGCTCCTTCGTAAATCAGCCCCAGCATTTT. The entire variable domain, with the rest obtained from reference TRBV7-2 and TRBJ1-5, is as follows: GAGVSQSPSNKVTEKGKDVELRCDPISGHTALYWYRQSLGQGLEFLIYFQGNSAPDKSGLPSDRFSAERTGGSVSTLTIQRTQQEDSAVYLCASSSFVNQPQHFGDGTRLSIL.

This clone has a handful of counts. The J gene is TRBJ2-5, the V gene TRBV5-4, with TRBD1 identical over 8 bases. Per germline, CDR1 SGHNT and CDR2 YYREEE (reference sequence). V lost 4 bases, J lost 4 bases, and 6 bases stayed unmatched. This CDR3 comprises 14 residues. The CDR3 bases are TGTGCCAGCAGCCCAGGACAGGGTCGAGAGACCCAGTACTTC. This codes for CASSPGQGRETQYF.

V gene TRBV5-4 combines with J gene TRBJ2-5; D call uncertain. The CDR3 sequence is 14 residues long. Germline CDR1 reads SGHNT; CDR2 reads YYREEE (reference sequence). Trimming shortened V by 2 bases and J by 4 bases, and 12 bases separated the two germline ends. CDR3 protein: CASSFPGRGETQYF. In nucleotides, the CDR3 is TGTGCCAGCAGCTTTCCCGGTCGTGGAGAGACCCAGTACTTC. The entire variable domain, with the rest obtained from reference TRBV5-4 and TRBJ2-5, is as follows: ETGVTQSPTHLIKTRGQQVTLRCSSQSGHNTVSWYQQALGQGPQFIFQYYREEENGRGNFPPRFSGLQFPNYSSELNVNALELDDSALYLCASSFPGRGETQYFGPGTRLLVL.

This chain uses TRBV19 with TRBJ1-5; the D is unclear. The germline gives CDR1 LNHDA, CDR2 SQIVND (reference sequence). V lost 2 bases, J lost 1 base, and 12 bases lay in between. CDR3 length: 16 residues. The CDR3 DNA sequence: TGTGCCAGTAGTATATCCAGACAAGTAAGCAATCAGCCCCAGCATTTT. Translated: CASSISRQVSNQPQHF. The full variable domain, in which reference TRBV19 and TRBJ1-5 provide the parts outside the CDR3, is DGGITQSPKYLFRKEGQNVTLSCEQNLNHDAMYWYRQDPGQGLRLIYYSQIVNDFQKGDIAEGYSVSREKKESFPLTVTSAQKNPTAFYLCASSISRQVSNQPQHFGDGTRLSIL.

This clone was detected only a few times. The V and J genes are TRBV6-5 and TRBJ1-1; no reliable D call. CDR3 length: 13 amino acids. Germline CDR1 and CDR2: MNHEY and SVGAGI. Deletions cut 7 bases from V and 0 bases from J, with 9 bases between. CDR3 DNA: TGTGCCAGCACCACGGTTCTGAACACTGAAGCTTTCTTT. Translating it yields CASTTVLNTEAFF.

This sequence joins TRBV5-4 and TRBJ1-4, with 9 bases that match TRBD1. The length of the CDR3 is 15 residues. Trimming took 3 bases from V and 6 from J; bases not matched to a gene: 6. Germline V CDR1 and CDR2: SGHNT, YYREEE (reference sequence). CDR3 amino acids: CASSWMTGGDEKLFF. CDR3 bases: TGTGCCAGCAGCTGGATGACAGGGGGTGATGAAAAACTGTTTTTT.

This clone was observed a handful of times. The chain carries TRBV4-3 and TRBJ2-2, with a weak D call TRBD1 (6 bases). Trimming removed 6 bases at V and 0 bases at J, with 8 bases between. CDR1 is LGHNA and CDR2 is YSLEER in the germline V gene. The CDR3 sequence is 14 residues long. The CDR3 reads CASSRTANTGELFF. The CDR3 DNA follows: TGCGCCAGCAGTCGGACAGCGAACACCGGGGAGCTGTTTTTT.

This clone was detected only a few times. The chain has TRBV7-9 and TRBJ2-7; possible D gene TRBD1, 5 bases. The germline V gene has CDR1 SEHNR and CDR2 FQNEAQ (reference sequence). The CDR3 has 16 residues. The V and J ends lost 5 bases and 0 bases respectively, with 17 bases between them. In DNA, the CDR3 is TGTGCCAGCAGCCAAGATCCCCAGGGCGGCTCCTACGAGCAGTACTTC. Protein product: CASSQDPQGGSYEQYF. The full variable domain, with the rest looked up from reference TRBV7-9 and TRBJ2-7, is DTGVSQNPRHKITKRGQNVTFRCDPISEHNRLYWYRQTLGQGPEFLTYFQNEAQLEKSRLLSDRFSAERPKGSFSTLEIQRTEQGDSAMYLCASSQDPQGGSYEQYFGPGTRLTVT.

The J gene is TRBJ2-2, the V gene TRBV23-1; TRBD1 might be the D (5 bases). TRBV23-1 is an ORF; its function is uncertain. Trimming took off 7 bases at V and 0 bases at J, with 15 bases between the two ends. This CDR3 is built from 16 residues. The CDR3 loop is CASNKGKETNTGELFF. The DNA for the CDR3 is TGCGCCAGCAACAAGGGGAAGGAGACGAACACCGGGGAGCTGTTTTTT.

The chain links TRBV2 to TRBJ2-1; the match to TRBD2 covers 12 bases. This CDR3 has 14 residues. V dropped 6 bases and J dropped 9; count of bases not matched to a gene: 6. From germline, CDR1 is SNHLY and CDR2 FYNNEI. CDR3 coding DNA: TGTGCCAGCAGGTGGACTAGCGGGGAGATTGAGCAGTTCTTC. It yields the protein CASRWTSGEIEQFF.

J is TRBJ2-3 and V is TRBV29-1, with D maybe TRBD1 (6 bases). CDR3 length equals 14 residues. CDR1 and CDR2 (germline): SQVTM, ANQGSEA. V lost 2 bases and J lost 2, with 11 bases in between. The chain's CDR3 is CSVENNRATDTQYF. The CDR3 region has the DNA TGCAGCGTTGAAAATAACAGGGCCACAGATACGCAGTATTTT.

The V call is TRBV7-9, the J call TRBJ2-7; 13 nucleotides match TRBD2. This CDR3 is 15 amino acids long. Germline V gives CDR1 SEHNR, CDR2 FQNEAQ (reference sequence). The trim removed 5 bases at V and 6 bases at J, leaving 7 bases unmatched. The CDR3 DNA is TGTGCCAGCAGCCAAGAACTAGCGGGAGGGGGCGAGCAGTACTTC. Its translation is CASSQELAGGGEQYF.

This chain uses TRBV7-9 with TRBJ1-6, with TRBD1 identical over 9 bases. The CDR3 length is 13 residues. The germline V gene has CDR1 SEHNR and CDR2 FQNEAQ (reference sequence). Losses at the gene ends were 10 bases for V and 10 bases for J; bases not matched to a gene: 8. The CDR3 region is CATTDRGGSPLHF. The CDR3 bases are TGTGCCACCACGGACAGGGGTGGGTCACCCCTCCACTTT. Full variable domain (rest looked up from reference TRBV7-9 and TRBJ1-6): DTGVSQNPRHKITKRGQNVTFRCDPISEHNRLYWYRQTLGQGPEFLTYFQNEAQLEKSRLLSDRFSAERPKGSFSTLEIQRTEQGDSAMYLCATTDRGGSPLHFGNGTRLTVT.

In its sample, this clone was seen once. The CDR3 spells CASSPGQGYGYTF. DNA for the CDR3: TGTGCCAGCAGCCCGGGACAGGGATATGGCTACACCTTC. The chain links TRBV7-9 to TRBJ1-2; the match to TRBD1 covers 9 bases. With V trimmed by 5 bases and J by 5 bases, 3 bases remained unmatched. CDR3 length equals 13 residues. Germline loops: CDR1 SEHNR, CDR2 FQNEAQ (reference sequence).

CDR3 in amino acids: CASRSSYEQYF. In DNA, the CDR3 is TGTGCCAGCAGATCCTCCTACGAGCAGTACTTC. The rearrangement links TRBV27 to TRBJ2-5; D is unresolved. The last part of the DNA fits TRBJ2-7 better; the J call may be wrong. CDR1 is MNHEY and CDR2 is SMNVEV in the germline V gene (reference sequence). The CDR3 is 11 amino acids.

V is TRBV2 and J is TRBJ2-7, with D unclear. The CDR3 is made up of 13 amino acids. Germline V gene sequence: CDR1 SNHLY, CDR2 FYNNEI. Between the trimmed V and J ends, which lost 6 bases and 2 bases, there was a span of 11 bases. The CDR3 DNA reads as TGTGCCAGCAGGGAACAAATAGCCTACGAGCAGTACTTC. Translating gives CASREQIAYEQYF.

The V call is TRBV7-2, the J call TRBJ2-2; D is uncertain. This CDR3 contains 15 residues. Germline V gene lookup returns CDR1 SGHTA and CDR2 FQGNSA. V was clipped by 5 bases and J by 5 bases, with 15 bases between them. The chain's CDR3 is CASSPRSRNTGELFF. CDR3 DNA: TGTGCCAGCAGCCCCCGGTCTAGAAATACCGGGGAGCTGTTTTTT. The variable domain in full, with the rest retrieved from reference TRBV7-2 and TRBJ2-2, is GAGVSQSPSNKVTEKGKDVELRCDPISGHTALYWYRQSLGQGLEFLIYFQGNSAPDKSGLPSDRFSAERTGGSVSTLTIQRTQQEDSAVYLCASSPRSRNTGELFFGEGSRLTVL.

The rearrangement uses TRBV27 and TRBJ1-2; D may be TRBD1 (5 bases). Trimming stripped 3 bases from V and 3 bases from J, with 11 bases between. Germline-derived CDR1 and CDR2 are MNHEY and SMNVEV (reference sequence). The CDR3 runs to 14 residues. In DNA, the CDR3 is TGTGCCAGCAGTTTTCTAGGGGTCGACTATGGCTACACCTTC. Protein sequence: CASSFLGVDYGYTF.

V and J are TRBV27 and TRBJ2-7; 12 nucleotides line up with TRBD1. CDR3 length: 16 residues. V was pared by 6 bases and J by 3 bases, with 9 bases of the junction left unmatched. Germline V gene lookup returns CDR1 MNHEY and CDR2 SMNVEV (reference sequence). CDR3 coding DNA: TGTGCCAGCAGCAAAGGCGGGACAGGGGGCAACTACGAGCAGTACTTC. Its translation is CASSKGGTGGNYEQYF.